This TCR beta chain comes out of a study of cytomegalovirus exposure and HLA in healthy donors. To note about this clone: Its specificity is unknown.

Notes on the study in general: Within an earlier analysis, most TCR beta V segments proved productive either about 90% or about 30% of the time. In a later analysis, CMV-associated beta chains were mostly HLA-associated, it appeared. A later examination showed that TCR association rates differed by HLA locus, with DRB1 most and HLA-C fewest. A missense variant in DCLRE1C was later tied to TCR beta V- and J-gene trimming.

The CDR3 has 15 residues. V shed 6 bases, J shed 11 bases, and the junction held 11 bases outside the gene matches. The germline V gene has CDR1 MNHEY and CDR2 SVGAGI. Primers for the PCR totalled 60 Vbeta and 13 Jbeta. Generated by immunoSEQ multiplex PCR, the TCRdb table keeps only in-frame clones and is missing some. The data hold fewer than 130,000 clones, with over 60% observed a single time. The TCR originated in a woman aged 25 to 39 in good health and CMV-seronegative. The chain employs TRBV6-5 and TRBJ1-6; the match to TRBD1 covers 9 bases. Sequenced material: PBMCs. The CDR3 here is CASRPQGAKGPPLHF. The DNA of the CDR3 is TGTGCCAGCAGACCACAGGGGGCTAAGGGTCCACCCCTCCACTTT.